A single sample gave rise to the 22 T cell receptor beta chains below, sequenced in a study of T-cell memory formation after mild COVID-19. TCRdb fed the 5' RACE reads into MiXCR, producing one record per CDR3 protein. The table has hundreds of thousands of distinct CDR3 sequences, roughly 14% seen once. The sequenced sample consisted of PBMCs or a T cell subset sorted from them (not recorded which). These receptors all stem from an adult woman who had mild COVID-19 (a few samples of this study predate the infection). Cell type and time point are not known.

This clonotype has ten or more counts. This chain links TRBV5-1 with TRBJ2-5, with 11 bases aligning to TRBD2. Trimming took 4 bases from V and 4 from J; bases not matched to a gene: 3. The CDR3 spans 14 residues. The germline V gene has CDR1 SGHRS and CDR2 YFSETQ. CDR3 bases: TGCGCCAGCAGCCCCGGACTAGCGGGAGAGACCCAGTACTTC. It translates to CASSPGLAGETQYF.

This clonotype appeared many times. The rearrangement uses TRBV12-3 or TRBV12-4 and TRBJ2-2; 7 bases agree with TRBD1. The CDR3 consists of 15 residues. Trimming cost V 3 bases and J 1 base; bases outside gene matches: 2. CDR3 DNA sequence: TGTGCCAGCAGTTTCCGGACAGGGAACACCGGGGAGCTGTTTTTT. Its protein is CASSFRTGNTGELFF.

This clonotype was recorded a few times. The genes are TRBV9 and TRBJ2-1, with TRBD2 identical over 11 bases. Per germline, CDR1 SGDLS and CDR2 YYNGEE. The trim removed 2 bases at V and 5 bases at J, leaving 3 bases unmatched. The CDR3 runs 15 residues. CDR3 bases: TGTGCCAGCAGCGTGGGGACTAGCGGTAACAATGAGCAGTTCTTC. This encodes CASSVGTSGNNEQFF.

This clonotype was picked up a small number of times. The chain carries TRBV3-1 and TRBJ1-4; D remains unclear. The length of the CDR3 is 12 residues. Germline V gene lookup returns CDR1 LGHDT and CDR2 YNNKEL (reference sequence). Trimming removed 0 bases at V and 7 bases at J, with 3 bases between. CDR3 in DNA: TGTGCCAGCAGCCAAGATCGTGAAAAACTGTTTTTT. Residues: CASSQDREKLFF.

The rearrangement joins TRBV3-1 to TRBJ2-2; D could derive from TRBD1 or TRBD2 (5 bases each). Trimming pared 4 bases from V and 0 bases from J, leaving 15 bases between. The CDR3 totals 17 residues. Germline V gives CDR1 LGHDT, CDR2 YNNKEL (reference sequence). The CDR3, as DNA: TGTGCCAGCAGCCCCTTAGACTGGGGGACGAACACCGGGGAGCTGTTTTTT. The encoded protein is CASSPLDWGTNTGELFF.

CDR3 amino acids: CATSDRTSSYNEQFF. In DNA, the CDR3 is TGTGCCACCAGTGATAGGACGTCCTCCTACAATGAGCAGTTCTTC. This rearrangement joins TRBV24-1 to TRBJ2-1; no clear D. CDR1 is KGHDR, CDR2 SFDVKD, per germline. V lost 3 bases, J lost 0 bases, and 8 bases lay in between. The CDR3 spans 15 residues.

The V and J genes are TRBV21-1 and TRBJ2-1; TRBD1, the table's D call, lacks a check against the DNA. TRBV21-1 is annotated as a pseudogene. The CDR3 loop spans 15 amino acids. In DNA form, the CDR3 reads TGTGCCAGCAGCAAAGTCCGGGGGGCTTACAATGAGCAGTTCTTC. It specifies CASSKVRGAYNEQFF.

The gene calls are TRBV11-2 and TRBJ1-3; TRBD1 agrees at 9 bases. This CDR3 has 16 amino acids. The junction had 7 bases not matched to a gene; V was cut back by 5 bases and J by 2 bases. The germline V gene encodes CDR1 SGHAT and CDR2 FQNNGV. The CDR3 bases are TGTGCCAGCAGCAAAGGACAGGGGATCCCTGGAAACACCATATATTTT. This sequence encodes CASSKGQGIPGNTIYF.

The V gene is TRBV23-1, the J gene TRBJ2-6; no clear D gene. TRBV23-1 is flagged as an ORF with uncertain function. CDR3 length equals 19 residues. Trimming removed 4 bases from V and 0 bases from J, with 19 bases in between. DNA for the CDR3: TGCGCCAGCAGTCCCCTCCGAGGTCAGCCCAACTCTGGGGCCAACGTCCTGACTTTC. Residues: CASSPLRGQPNSGANVLTF.

V is TRBV4-2 and J is TRBJ1-2, with D possibly being TRBD1 (6 bases). This CDR3 has 15 residues. V was pared by 3 bases and J by 4 bases, with 15 bases between. CDR1 is LGHNA and CDR2 is YNFKEQ in the germline V gene. The CDR3 nucleotides read TGTGCCAGCAGCCATGGGGCAGGGGCCCCCTATGGCTACACCTTC. Protein sequence: CASSHGAGAPYGYTF.

The chain links TRBV6-1 to TRBJ1-1, with 8 bases lining up with TRBD1. This CDR3 spans 13 amino acids. Trimming at V came to 6 bases and at J to 11 bases, leaving 11 bases not matched to a gene. Germline loops: CDR1 MNHNS, CDR2 SASEGT. The CDR3: CASSLQGDAGAFF. The CDR3 nucleotides are TGTGCCAGCAGCCTACAGGGGGACGCAGGCGCTTTCTTT.

This clonotype showed up just a few times. The V call is TRBV7-3, the J call TRBJ2-5, with 7 nucleotides matching TRBD2. Germline V gene sequence: CDR1 SGHTA, CDR2 FQGTGA. The CDR3 runs 13 residues. Losses at the gene ends were 3 bases for V and 7 bases for J; bases not matched to a gene: 5. The DNA for the CDR3 is TGTGCCAGCAGCTTTGGACTAGGAGGGACCCAGTACTTC. Translated, it gives CASSFGLGGTQYF.

This clonotype was picked up a small number of times. J is TRBJ1-3 and V is TRBV5-1; no firm D call. This CDR3 has 14 amino acids. V was pared by 3 bases and J by 2 bases, with 9 bases between. CDR1 is SGHRS, CDR2 YFSETQ, per germline. The CDR3 sequence: CASSSSTAGNTIYF. As DNA, the CDR3 is TGCGCCAGCAGCTCCTCAACGGCTGGAAACACCATATATTTT.

This clonotype was counted a few times. This chain uses TRBV28 with TRBJ1-1; no reliable D call. CDR1 MDHEN and CDR2 SYDVKM come from the germline V gene. The CDR3 length is 15 residues. The V and J ends lost 5 bases and 1 base respectively, with 14 bases between them. CDR3 amino acids: CASSPPGYQNTEAFF. The CDR3 DNA sequence: TGTGCCAGCAGTCCCCCCGGGTACCAGAACACTGAAGCTTTCTTT.

This clonotype has just a few counts. The chain employs TRBV5-1 and TRBJ2-7; TRBD1 matches at 11 bases. From germline, CDR1 is SGHRS and CDR2 YFSETQ. The CDR3 length is 15 residues. J was trimmed by 1 base and V by 4 bases; bases with no gene match: 4. The CDR3 is CASSIGQGASYEQYF. CDR3 nucleotides: TGCGCCAGCAGCATAGGACAGGGGGCTTCCTACGAGCAGTACTTC.

V and J are TRBV4-3 and TRBJ1-2, with 9 nucleotides matching TRBD1. V lost 2 bases, J lost 0 bases, and 4 bases stayed unmatched. The CDR3 runs to 16 residues. Germline-derived CDR1 and CDR2 are LGHNA and YSLEER. The CDR3: CASSQRTGDPNYGYTF. The CDR3 DNA reads TGCGCCAGCAGCCAAAGGACAGGGGATCCTAACTATGGCTACACCTTC.

J is TRBJ2-2 and V is TRBV12-3 or TRBV12-4, with D possibly called TRBD1 or TRBD2 (5 bases each). The CDR3 contains 15 residues. Trimming took 6 bases from V and 4 from J, leaving 15 bases between them. The CDR3 spells CASRTGTDVTGELFF. CDR3 bases: TGTGCCAGCAGAACCGGGACGGATGTCACCGGGGAGCTGTTTTTT.

This clonotype was counted between two and nine times. J is TRBJ1-2 and V is TRBV7-2, with 10 bases that match TRBD1. CDR3 length: 17 amino acids. The germline V gene encodes CDR1 SGHTA and CDR2 FQGNSA. V trimming: 4 bases; J trimming: 6 bases; junction bases outside the gene matches: 14. The CDR3 reads CASSSTMTGGPLDGYTF. CDR3 DNA: TGTGCCAGCAGCTCCACGATGACAGGGGGCCCTCTGGATGGCTACACCTTC.

There are a few counts of this clonotype. The chain employs TRBV30 and TRBJ2-7, with D unclear. Germline V lookup: CDR1 GTSNPN, CDR2 SVGIG (reference sequence). V lost 3 bases to trimming and J lost 0 bases, with 15 bases between them. The length of the CDR3 is 15 residues. CDR3 sequence (DNA): TGTGCCTGGAGGGCTGCACGGGCGAACTCCTACGAGCAGTACTTC. Translated, it gives CAWRAARANSYEQYF.

This clonotype has only a few counts. The chain carries TRBV7-7 and TRBJ2-5, with a possible D match to TRBD1 (5 bases). V gave up 0 bases and J gave up 3 bases, with 11 bases separating them. This CDR3 is built from 15 residues. Per germline, CDR1 SSHAT and CDR2 FNYEAQ (reference sequence). This CDR3 reads CASSLAAGIEETQYF. In DNA form, the CDR3 reads TGTGCCAGCAGCTTAGCGGCAGGGATTGAAGAGACCCAGTACTTC.

This clonotype came up a few times. The chain is built from TRBV15 and TRBJ2-5; 9 bases line up with TRBD1. The CDR3 consists of 16 residues. Germline trimming cut 2 bases from V and 1 base from J; bases unmatched to any gene: 5. Germline assignment: CDR1 LNHNV and CDR2 YYDKDF (reference sequence). The CDR3 DNA reads as TGTGCCACCAGCAGAAAAAGGACAGGGGCCCAAGAGACCCAGTACTTC. Residues: CATSRKRTGAQETQYF.

J is TRBJ1-1 and V is TRBV5-1; D possibly corresponds to TRBD1 (6 bases). V lost 2 bases and J 3 bases, leaving 14 bases between the germline ends. The CDR3 length is 15 residues. Germline V lookup: CDR1 SGHRS, CDR2 YFSETQ. CDR3 sequence (DNA): TGCGCCAGCAGCTTTTTGGGGGGCGCGGACACTGAAGCTTTCTTT. Translating gives CASSFLGGADTEAFF.